This T cell receptor (beta chain) was captured by sequencing in a study of CD8 T cells in Susac syndrome. Germline V gene sequence: CDR1 MNHEY, CDR2 SVGAGI. CDR3 length equals 15 residues. The V gene lost 2 bases and the J gene lost 4 bases, with 12 bases spanning the gap. Random hexamers were used to reverse transcribe the RNA input (roughly 0.5 to 1 ug). Multiplex PCR with immunoSEQ amplified the TCR beta CDR3 across 54 Vbeta and 13 Jbeta. TCRdb itself ran the immunoSEQ multiplex PCR reads through MiXCR, one entry per CDR3 protein. The sample lists some 130,000 distinct CDR3 sequences, approximately 79% occurring once. Sequencing of TCR beta, carried out with a high-throughput approach, was applied to CD8+ and CD4+ T cells from the blood. Bulk CD8+ and CD4+ cells came from magnetic negative isolation; CD8+ TEMRA by FACS.

The gene calls are TRBV6-5 and TRBJ1-3; D is unclear. This receptor was identified in a human donor with multiple sclerosis. The sequenced sample was CD8+ T cells from PBMCs. Here the CDR3 reads CASSYGLGGGNTIYF. In DNA, the CDR3 is TGTGCCAGCAGTTACGGATTAGGAGGGGGAAACACCATATATTTT.